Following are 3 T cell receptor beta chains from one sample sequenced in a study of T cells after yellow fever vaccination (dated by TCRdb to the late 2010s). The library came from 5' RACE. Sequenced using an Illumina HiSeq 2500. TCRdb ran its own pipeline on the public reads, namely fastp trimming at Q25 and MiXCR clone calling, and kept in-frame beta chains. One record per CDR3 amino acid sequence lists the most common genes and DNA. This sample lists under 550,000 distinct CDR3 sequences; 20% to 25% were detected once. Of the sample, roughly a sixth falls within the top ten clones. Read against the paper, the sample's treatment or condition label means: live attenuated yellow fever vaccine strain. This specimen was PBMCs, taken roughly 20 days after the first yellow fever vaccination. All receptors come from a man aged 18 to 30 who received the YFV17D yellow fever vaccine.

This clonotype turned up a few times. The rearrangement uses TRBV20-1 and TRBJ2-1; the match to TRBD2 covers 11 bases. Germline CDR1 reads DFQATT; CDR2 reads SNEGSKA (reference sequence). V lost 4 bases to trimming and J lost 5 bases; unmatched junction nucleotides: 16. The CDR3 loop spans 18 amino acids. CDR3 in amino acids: CSAIGWLAGGGSHNEQFF. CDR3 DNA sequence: TGCAGTGCTATCGGATGGCTAGCGGGGGGAGGTTCCCACAATGAGCAGTTCTTC.

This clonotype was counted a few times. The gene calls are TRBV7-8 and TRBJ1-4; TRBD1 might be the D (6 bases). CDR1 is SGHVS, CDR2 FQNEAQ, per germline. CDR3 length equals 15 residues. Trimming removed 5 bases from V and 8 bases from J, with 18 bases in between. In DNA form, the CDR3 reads TGTGCCAGCAGCGAAAATACAGGGATCCTCGAAAAACTGTTTTTT. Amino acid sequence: CASSENTGILEKLFF.

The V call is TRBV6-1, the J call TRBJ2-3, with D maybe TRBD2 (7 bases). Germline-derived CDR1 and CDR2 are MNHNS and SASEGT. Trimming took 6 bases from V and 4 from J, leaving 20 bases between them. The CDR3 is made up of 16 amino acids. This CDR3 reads CASSGVGGALADTQYF. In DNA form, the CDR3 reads TGTGCCAGCAGCGGGGTTGGGGGGGCTTTGGCAGATACGCAGTATTTT.